These 17 T cell receptor beta chains originate from one sample sequenced in a study of shared clonotypes between healthy human individuals. Using immunoSEQ multiplex PCR, the repertoire was profiled, and TCRdb retains in-frame clones only, with some absent. The data hold over a million clones, with 70% to 80% observed a single time. Sequenced material: memory CD4+ T cells from PBMCs. Subset noted: CD45RA-negative fraction. Receptors were obtained from a man younger than 35 in good health. Some clones in this sample may be carry-over from other donors' samples.

This chain connects TRBV6-1 to TRBJ1-1; TRBD1 might be the D (5 bases). Per germline, CDR1 MNHNS and CDR2 SASEGT. Trimming stripped 0 bases from V and 4 bases from J, with 6 bases between. This CDR3 has 13 amino acids. CDR3 bases: TGTGCCAGCAGTGAAGCGGGGGTCACTGAAGCTTTCTTT. As protein: CASSEAGVTEAFF.

This chain links TRBV10-3 with TRBJ1-2; 9 nucleotides align to TRBD1. Germline V gene data show CDR1 as ENHRY and CDR2 as SYGVKD. This CDR3 has 13 amino acids. J lost 8 bases, V lost 6 bases, and 7 bases had no gene match. The CDR3 region is CAIRRTGAGGYTF. The CDR3 nucleotides are TGTGCCATCAGGCGGACAGGGGCTGGCGGCTACACCTTC.

This clone was picked up one time. Other DNA sequences within the sample encode an identical CDR3. V usage is TRBV18 and J usage is TRBJ1-5; D possibly corresponds to TRBD1 (5 bases). CDR3 length equals 15 residues. V shed 3 bases and J shed 4 bases, with 13 bases lying between them. Germline V gives CDR1 KGHSH, CDR2 LQKENI. CDR3 region: CASSPTGPGNQPQHF. The CDR3 coding sequence is TGTGCCAGCTCACCGACGGGTCCAGGGAATCAGCCCCAGCATTTT.

This sequence joins TRBV11-2 and TRBJ2-1, with D uncertain. This CDR3 has 16 residues. Trimming stripped 4 bases from V and 3 bases from J, with 16 bases between. CDR1 and CDR2 (germline): SGHAT, FQNNGV. DNA of the CDR3: TGTGCCAGCAGCTCGGTTCGTGGTCCTGGCTACAATGAGCAGTTCTTC. Its translation: CASSSVRGPGYNEQFF. Variable domain in full (rest from reference TRBV11-2 and TRBJ2-1): EAGVAQSPRYKIIEKRQSVAFWCNPISGHATLYWYQQILGQGPKLLIQFQNNGVVDDSQLPKDRFSAERLKGVDSTLKIQPAKLEDSAVYLCASSSVRGPGYNEQFFGPGTRLTVL.

The rearrangement uses TRBV11-3 and TRBJ2-1; TRBD2 agrees at 9 bases. Germline trimming cut 3 bases from V and 9 bases from J; bases unmatched to any gene: 12. Germline lookup yields CDR1 SGHNT and CDR2 YENEEA. This CDR3 is built from 16 residues. The CDR3, as DNA: TGTGCCAGCAGCTTCCCACTAGCGGGCCCTACAGTTGAGCAGTTCTTC. This gives the protein CASSFPLAGPTVEQFF.

Comments on this clone: One base separates it from a far larger clone, so it is likely a read error. V and J are TRBV18 and TRBJ1-1; D uncertain. The CDR3 spans 13 residues. The V end was cut by 8 bases, the J end by 1 base, with 11 bases between. The germline gives CDR1 KGHSH, CDR2 LQKENI. CDR3 bases: TGTGCCAGCACCGACACGAGGAACACTGAAGCTTTCTTT. Protein product: CASTDTRNTEAFF.

The chain recombines TRBV5-1 with TRBJ2-2, with a possible D match to TRBD1 (6 bases). The CDR3 spans 14 residues. Per germline, CDR1 SGHRS and CDR2 YFSETQ. The ends were cut back, 3 bases at V and 1 base at J, with 7 bases in the middle. The CDR3 region has the DNA TGCGCCAGCAGCTGGGGACAGAACACCGGGGAGCTGTTTTTT. Amino acids: CASSWGQNTGELFF.

CDR3 protein: CASSESGLAGETQYF. CDR3 sequence (DNA): TGTGCCAGCAGTGAATCCGGCCTAGCCGGCGAGACCCAGTACTTC. The chain joins TRBV6-1 to TRBJ2-5; D may be TRBD2 (5 bases). Germline CDR1 is MNHNS and CDR2 is SASEGT. The CDR3 sequence is 15 residues long. Trimming left V 2 bases short and J 5 bases short, with 15 bases between.

V usage is TRBV29-1 and J usage is TRBJ2-7, with D possibly TRBD2 on 7 matching bases. The length of the CDR3 is 17 residues. V was pared by 8 bases and J by 0 bases, with 26 bases between. Per the germline V gene, CDR1 is SQVTM and CDR2 is ANQGSEA. CDR3: CSTSPGGRDVSSYEQYF. The CDR3 DNA reads TGCAGCACCTCCCCCGGGGGGCGGGACGTAAGCTCCTACGAGCAGTACTTC.

The chain links TRBV7-2 to TRBJ1-1; D ambiguous. This CDR3 is built from 13 residues. The germline V and J ends were trimmed by 1 base and 6 bases, with 9 bases remaining between them. Germline CDR1 is SGHTA and CDR2 is FQGNSA. The CDR3 nucleotides are TGTGCCAGCAGCTTAGGCGGTTTGTCTGAAGCTTTCTTT. Encoded protein: CASSLGGLSEAFF.

V usage is TRBV7-9 and J usage is TRBJ2-7; possible D gene TRBD1, 6 bases. The CDR3 loop spans 13 amino acids. Trimming took 1 base from V and 6 from J, leaving 10 bases between them. Germline V gene data show CDR1 as SEHNR and CDR2 as FQNEAQ (reference sequence). CDR3 protein: CASSLEGGREQYF. The DNA of the CDR3 is TGTGCCAGCAGCTTAGAAGGGGGTCGCGAGCAGTACTTC. The complete variable domain, with remaining parts taken from reference TRBV7-9 and TRBJ2-7, reads DTGVSQNPRHKITKRGQNVTFRCDPISEHNRLYWYRQTLGQGPEFLTYFQNEAQLEKSRLLSDRFSAERPKGSFSTLEIQRTEQGDSAMYLCASSLEGGREQYFGPGTRLTVT.

This clone was observed once. The rearrangement joins TRBV7-9 to TRBJ1-5, with 12 bases matching TRBD1. The germline gives CDR1 SEHNR, CDR2 FQNEAQ (reference sequence). CDR3 length: 19 residues. After removal of 7 bases from V and 0 bases from J, the junction contained 13 bases not matched to a gene. In DNA form, the CDR3 reads TGTGCCAGCAACAAAAGGGACAGGGGGCGTACGTATAGCAATCAGCCCCAGCATTTT. This translates into CASNKRDRGRTYSNQPQHF.

This clone was observed a few times. The genes are TRBV9 and TRBJ2-3; 10 bases match TRBD2. The germline CDR1 and CDR2 sequences are SGDLS and YYNGEE. V was clipped by 3 bases and J by 1 base; unmatched bases: 14. This CDR3 has 19 residues. The CDR3 loop reads CASSAPGPWTSGRTDTQYF. CDR3 sequence (DNA): TGTGCCAGCAGCGCTCCCGGCCCTTGGACTAGCGGTCGCACAGATACGCAGTATTTT.

The rearrangement joins TRBV6-5 to TRBJ1-1, with TRBD1 matching 7 bases. Germline V gene sequence: CDR1 MNHEY, CDR2 SVGAGI. The J segment lost 9 bases and the V segment lost 7 bases, leaving 5 bases of the junction unmatched. There are 11 residues in the CDR3. This CDR3 reads CASTGGRKAFF. CDR3 DNA sequence: TGTGCCAGCACAGGGGGGCGGAAAGCTTTCTTT.

This clone has at least ten counts. The chain uses TRBV29-1 and TRBJ2-3; D may be TRBD1 or TRBD2 (5 bases each). Germline lookup yields CDR1 SQVTM and CDR2 ANQGSEA. V was shortened by 2 bases and J by 1 base, with 10 bases between the two germline ends. There are 14 residues in the CDR3. DNA of the CDR3: TGCAGCGTTGAATCTTGGGACCGCACAGATACGCAGTATTTT. Translated, it gives CSVESWDRTDTQYF.

This clone was seen a few times. Here the CDR3 DNA reads TGTGCCAGCAGCTATGGGCCCGAGCAGTACTTC. Protein: CASSYGPEQYF. This sequence joins TRBV7-8 and TRBJ2-7; D gene ambiguous. The germline V gene has CDR1 SGHVS and CDR2 FQNEAQ. The CDR3 loop spans 11 amino acids. Trimming pared 4 bases from V and 6 bases from J, leaving 7 bases between.

This chain uses TRBV28 with TRBJ1-2; the D gene is possibly TRBD1 (6 bases). Germline V lookup: CDR1 MDHEN, CDR2 SYDVKM. V was pared by 4 bases and J by 3 bases, with 15 bases between. The CDR3 has 15 amino acids. CDR3 loop: CASSSLRGSDYGYTF. In nucleotides, the CDR3 is TGTGCCAGCAGTTCCCTTAGGGGGAGCGACTATGGCTACACCTTC.